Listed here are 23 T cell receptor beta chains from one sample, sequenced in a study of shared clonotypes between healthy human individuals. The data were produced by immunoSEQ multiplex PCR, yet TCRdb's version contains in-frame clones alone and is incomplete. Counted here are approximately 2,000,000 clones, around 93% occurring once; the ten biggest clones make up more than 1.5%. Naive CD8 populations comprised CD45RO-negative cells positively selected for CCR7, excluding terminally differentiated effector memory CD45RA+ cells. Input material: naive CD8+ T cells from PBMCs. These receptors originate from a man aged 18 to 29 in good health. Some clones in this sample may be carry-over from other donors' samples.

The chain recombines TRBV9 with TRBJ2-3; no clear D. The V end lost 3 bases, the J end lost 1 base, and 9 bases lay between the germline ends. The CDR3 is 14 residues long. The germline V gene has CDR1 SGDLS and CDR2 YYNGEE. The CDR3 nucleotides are TGTGCCAGCAGCGACGGCCACCGCACAGATACGCAGTATTTT. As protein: CASSDGHRTDTQYF.

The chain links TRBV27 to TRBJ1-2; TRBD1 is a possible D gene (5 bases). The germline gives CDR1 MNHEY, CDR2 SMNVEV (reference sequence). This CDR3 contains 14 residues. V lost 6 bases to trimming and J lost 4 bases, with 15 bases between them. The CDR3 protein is CASSPGRSSYGYTF. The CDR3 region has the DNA TGTGCCAGCAGCCCGGGACGGAGCTCCTATGGCTACACCTTC.

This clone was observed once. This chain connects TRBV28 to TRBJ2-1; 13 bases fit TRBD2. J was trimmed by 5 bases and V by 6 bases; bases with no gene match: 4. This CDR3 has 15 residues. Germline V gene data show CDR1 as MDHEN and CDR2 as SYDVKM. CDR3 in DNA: TGTGCCAGCAGGGCGGGACTAGCGGGACACAATGAGCAGTTCTTC. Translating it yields CASRAGLAGHNEQFF.

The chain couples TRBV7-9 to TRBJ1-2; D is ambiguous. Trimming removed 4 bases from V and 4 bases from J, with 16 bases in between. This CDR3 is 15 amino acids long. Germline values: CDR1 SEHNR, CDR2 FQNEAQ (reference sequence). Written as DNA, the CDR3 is TGTGCCAGCAGCTGGCCCGGACGGAACATCTATGGCTACACCTTC. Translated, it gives CASSWPGRNIYGYTF.

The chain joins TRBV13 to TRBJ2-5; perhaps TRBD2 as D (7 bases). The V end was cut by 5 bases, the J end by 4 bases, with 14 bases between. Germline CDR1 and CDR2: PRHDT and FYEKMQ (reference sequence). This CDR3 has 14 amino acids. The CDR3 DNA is TGTGCCAGCAGCCCGGAGGGGGGGGTAGAGACCCAGTACTTC. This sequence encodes CASSPEGGVETQYF.

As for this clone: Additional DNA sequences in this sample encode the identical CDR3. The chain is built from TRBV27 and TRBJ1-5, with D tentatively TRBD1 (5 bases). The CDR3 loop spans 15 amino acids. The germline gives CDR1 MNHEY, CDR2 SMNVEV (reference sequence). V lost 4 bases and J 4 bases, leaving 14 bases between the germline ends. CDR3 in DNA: TGTGCCAGCAGTTGGGGGAGGGGCGCTAATCAGCCCCAGCATTTT. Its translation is CASSWGRGANQPQHF.

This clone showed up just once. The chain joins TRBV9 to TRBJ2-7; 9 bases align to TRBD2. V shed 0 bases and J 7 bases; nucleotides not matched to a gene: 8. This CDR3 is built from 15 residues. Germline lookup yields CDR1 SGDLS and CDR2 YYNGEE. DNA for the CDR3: TGTGCCAGCAGCGTAGGGTTGCAGCGGGAGGAAGAGCAGTACTTC. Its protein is CASSVGLQREEEQYF.

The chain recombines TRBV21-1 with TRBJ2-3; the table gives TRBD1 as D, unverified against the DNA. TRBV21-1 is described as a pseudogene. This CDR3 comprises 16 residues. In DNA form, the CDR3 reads TGTGCCAGCAGCAAAGACGGCTTAGGTTCAGGGGATACGCAGTATTTT. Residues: CASSKDGLGSGDTQYF.

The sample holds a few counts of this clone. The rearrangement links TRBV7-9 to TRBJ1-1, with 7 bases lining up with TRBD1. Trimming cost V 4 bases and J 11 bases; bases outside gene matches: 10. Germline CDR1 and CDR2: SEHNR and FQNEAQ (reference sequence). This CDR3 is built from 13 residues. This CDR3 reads CASSSWTGEGAFF. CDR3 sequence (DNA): TGTGCCAGCAGCTCATGGACAGGCGAGGGGGCTTTCTTT.

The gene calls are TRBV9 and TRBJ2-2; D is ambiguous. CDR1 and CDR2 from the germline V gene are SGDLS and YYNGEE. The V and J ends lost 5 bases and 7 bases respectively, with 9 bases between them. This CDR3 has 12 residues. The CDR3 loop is CASSHPGGELFF. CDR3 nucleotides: TGTGCCAGCAGTCATCCTGGCGGGGAGCTGTTTTTT.

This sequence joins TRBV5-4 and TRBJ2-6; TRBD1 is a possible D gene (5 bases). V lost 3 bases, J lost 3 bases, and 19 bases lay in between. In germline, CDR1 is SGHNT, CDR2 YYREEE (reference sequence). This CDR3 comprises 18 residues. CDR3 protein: CASSYGRARLSGANVLTF. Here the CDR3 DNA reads TGTGCCAGCAGCTACGGCAGGGCAAGGCTGAGTGGGGCCAACGTCCTGACTTTC.

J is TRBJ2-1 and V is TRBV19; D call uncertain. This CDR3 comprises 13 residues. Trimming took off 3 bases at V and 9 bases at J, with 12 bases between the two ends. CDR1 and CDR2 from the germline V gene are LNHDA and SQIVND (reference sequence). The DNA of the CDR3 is TGTGCCAGTAGTATCGCCCCCTGGGGTGAGCAGTTCTTC. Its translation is CASSIAPWGEQFF.

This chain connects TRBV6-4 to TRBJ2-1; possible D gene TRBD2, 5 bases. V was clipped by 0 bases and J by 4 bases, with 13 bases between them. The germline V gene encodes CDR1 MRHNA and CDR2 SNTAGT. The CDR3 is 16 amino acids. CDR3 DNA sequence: TGTGCCAGCAGTGACTCGGCCAGCGGAGAATACAATGAGCAGTTCTTC. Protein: CASSDSASGEYNEQFF.

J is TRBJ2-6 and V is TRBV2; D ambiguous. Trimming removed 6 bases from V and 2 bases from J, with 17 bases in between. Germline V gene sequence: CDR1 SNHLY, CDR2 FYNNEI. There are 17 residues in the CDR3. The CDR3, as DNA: TGTGCCAGCAGCGGCGGACCCTTTGCTGCTGGGGCCAACGTCCTGACTTTC. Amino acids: CASSGGPFAAGANVLTF.

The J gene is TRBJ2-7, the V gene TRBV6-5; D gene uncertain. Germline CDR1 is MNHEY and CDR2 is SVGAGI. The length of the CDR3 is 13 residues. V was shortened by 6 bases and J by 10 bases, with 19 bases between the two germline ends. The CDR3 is CASSTAWTQGQYF. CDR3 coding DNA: TGTGCCAGCAGCACCGCCTGGACGCAAGGTCAGTACTTC.

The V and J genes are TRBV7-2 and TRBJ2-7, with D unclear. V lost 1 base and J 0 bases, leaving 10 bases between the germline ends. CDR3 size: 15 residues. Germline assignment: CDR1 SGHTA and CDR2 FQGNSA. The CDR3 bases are TGTGCCAGCAGCTTAGTCGGTGTGAGCTCCTACGAGCAGTACTTC. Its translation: CASSLVGVSSYEQYF.

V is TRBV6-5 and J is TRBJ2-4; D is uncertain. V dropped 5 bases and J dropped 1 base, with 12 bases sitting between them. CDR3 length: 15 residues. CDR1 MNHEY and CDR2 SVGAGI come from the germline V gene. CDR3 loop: CASSAGIGAKNIQYF. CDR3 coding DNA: TGTGCCAGCAGTGCAGGTATCGGGGCCAAAAACATTCAGTACTTC.

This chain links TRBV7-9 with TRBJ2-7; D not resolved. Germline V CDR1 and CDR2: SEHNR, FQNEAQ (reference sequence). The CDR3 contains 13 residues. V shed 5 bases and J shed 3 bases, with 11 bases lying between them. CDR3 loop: CASSQPWGYEQYF. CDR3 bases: TGTGCCAGCAGCCAACCATGGGGCTACGAGCAGTACTTC.

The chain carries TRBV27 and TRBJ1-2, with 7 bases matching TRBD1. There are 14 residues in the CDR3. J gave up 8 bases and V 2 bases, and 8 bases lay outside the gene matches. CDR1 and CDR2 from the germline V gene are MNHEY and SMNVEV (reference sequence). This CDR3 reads CASSLLPTGKGYTF. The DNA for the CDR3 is TGTGCCAGCAGTTTACTCCCGACAGGGAAGGGCTACACCTTC.

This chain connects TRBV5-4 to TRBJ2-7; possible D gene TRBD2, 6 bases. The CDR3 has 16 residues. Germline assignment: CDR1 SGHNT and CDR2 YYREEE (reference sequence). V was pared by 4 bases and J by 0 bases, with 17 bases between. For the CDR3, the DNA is TGTGCCAGCAGCCCGGACCCACCGGGGGTCTCCTACGAGCAGTACTTC. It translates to CASSPDPPGVSYEQYF.

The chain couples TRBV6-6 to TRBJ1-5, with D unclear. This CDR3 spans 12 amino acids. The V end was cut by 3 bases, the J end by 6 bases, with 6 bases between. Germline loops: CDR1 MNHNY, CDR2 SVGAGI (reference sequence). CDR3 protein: CASSYLSQPQHF. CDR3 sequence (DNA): TGTGCCAGCAGTTATCTGAGTCAGCCCCAGCATTTT.

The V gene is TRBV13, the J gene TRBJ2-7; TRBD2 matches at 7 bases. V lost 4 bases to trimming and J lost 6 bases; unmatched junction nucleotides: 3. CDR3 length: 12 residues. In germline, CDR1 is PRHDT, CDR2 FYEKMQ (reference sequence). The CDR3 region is CASSSGRSEQYF. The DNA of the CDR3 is TGTGCCAGCAGCTCCGGGAGGAGCGAGCAGTACTTC.

The CDR3 nucleotides read TGTGCCAGCAGTTTAACCCCCCGCGGCCAAACAGATACGCAGTATTTT. Translation gives CASSLTPRGQTDTQYF. The chain carries TRBV27 and TRBJ2-3; D unresolved. The CDR3 runs 16 residues. The V and J ends lost 2 bases and 3 bases respectively, with 15 bases between them. Germline-derived CDR1 and CDR2 are MNHEY and SMNVEV (reference sequence).